Shown below are 15 T cell receptor beta chains from a single sample sequenced in a study of blood T cell repertoires in COVID-19 (dated by TCRdb to between 2020 and 2021). Libraries were prepared through the immunoSEQ multiplex PCR assay. TCRdb provides this immuneACCESS table in a form limited to in-frame rearrangements. Some clones are lacking; in checked studies, under half of them reflect an unresolved V gene, and why the rest are absent is not known. Here the sample has over 90,000 clones; 70% to 90% occur a single time. The ten largest clones add up to about 4% of the sample. Sequencing was performed on peripheral blood. These TCRs come from a woman between 55 and 75 years old with acute or convalescent COVID-19.

The chain links TRBV10-3 to TRBJ2-1; 7 positions agree with TRBD2. V lost 8 bases and J lost 6; bases outside the gene matches: 4. The CDR3 consists of 12 residues. Germline CDR1 is ENHRY and CDR2 is SYGVKD. CDR3: CAIGLGTNEQFF. Written as DNA, the CDR3 is TGTGCCATCGGACTAGGTACCAATGAGCAGTTCTTC.

The V call is TRBV28, the J call TRBJ1-2, with D maybe TRBD1 (6 bases). CDR1 and CDR2 from the germline V gene are MDHEN and SYDVKM. Trimming cost V 2 bases and J 0 bases, with 16 bases left between them. CDR3 length equals 17 residues. The CDR3 reads CASSLGGGGFTNYGYTF. In DNA, the CDR3 is TGTGCCAGCAGTTTAGGGGGTGGGGGCTTTACTAACTATGGCTACACCTTC.

The genes are TRBV9 and TRBJ1-1, with D possibly being TRBD1 (5 bases). The CDR3 extends over 12 amino acids. Germline V lookup: CDR1 SGDLS, CDR2 YYNGEE. V dropped 3 bases and J dropped 6 bases, with 9 bases sitting between them. The CDR3 here is CASSGDYSEAFF. DNA of the CDR3: TGTGCCAGCAGCGGGGACTATTCTGAAGCTTTCTTT.

The chain carries TRBV2 and TRBJ1-2; D is uncertain. CDR3 length: 13 amino acids. In germline, CDR1 is SNHLY, CDR2 FYNNEI. The germline V and J ends were trimmed by 7 bases and 4 bases, with 13 bases remaining between them. CDR3 bases: TGTGCCAGCATCCTTCCCCCTAGCTATGGCTACACCTTC. It translates to CASILPPSYGYTF. The variable domain in full, with the rest retrieved from reference TRBV2 and TRBJ1-2, is EPEVTQTPSHQVTQMGQEVILRCVPISNHLYFYWYRQILGQKVEFLVSFYNNEISEKSEIFDDQFSVERPDGSNFTLKIRSTKLEDSAMYFCASILPPSYGYTFGSGTRLTVV.

The chain combines TRBV2 with TRBJ1-1; TRBD1 is a possible D gene (5 bases). CDR3 length: 14 residues. V lost 7 bases and J 2 bases, leaving 14 bases between the germline ends. CDR1 is SNHLY, CDR2 FYNNEI, per germline. The CDR3 loop is CASTRGGVNTEAFF. The CDR3 DNA reads as TGTGCCAGCACTCGGGGGGGGGTAAACACTGAAGCTTTCTTT.

V and J are TRBV28 and TRBJ1-1; TRBD1 matches at 9 bases. V dropped 5 bases and J dropped 11; count of bases not matched to a gene: 6. CDR3 length equals 12 residues. Per the germline V gene, CDR1 is MDHEN and CDR2 is SYDVKM. The CDR3 coding sequence is TGTGCCAGCAGTAAAGGGACAGGGTGGGCTTTCTTT. Translation gives CASSKGTGWAFF. Based on the CDR3 plus reference TRBV28 and TRBJ1-1, the full variable domain is DVKVTQSSRYLVKRTGEKVFLECVQDMDHENMFWYRQDPGLGLRLIYFSYDVKMKEKGDIPEGYSVSREKKERFSLILESASTNQTSMYLCASSKGTGWAFFGQGTRLTVV.

The chain links TRBV2 to TRBJ2-2; TRBD2 aligns across 10 bases. V trimming: 6 bases; J trimming: 5 bases; junction bases outside the gene matches: 6. Germline CDR1 SNHLY, CDR2 FYNNEI. The CDR3 consists of 15 residues. The CDR3 is CASRVAGGKTGELFF. The CDR3 DNA reads TGTGCCAGCAGAGTAGCGGGAGGAAAAACCGGGGAGCTGTTTTTT.

V gene TRBV4-2 combines with J gene TRBJ2-3; D may be TRBD2 (6 bases). The CDR3 runs 13 residues. Germline CDR1 is LGHNA and CDR2 is YNFKEQ. The V gene lost 0 bases and the J gene lost 9 bases, with 10 bases spanning the gap. The chain's CDR3 is CASSQDASGTQYF. The CDR3, as DNA: TGTGCCAGCAGCCAAGATGCGAGCGGGACGCAGTATTTT.

The chain links TRBV18 to TRBJ1-5; maybe TRBD1 (5 bases). CDR1 KGHSH and CDR2 LQKENI come from the germline V gene. This CDR3 has 15 residues. V gave up 0 bases and J gave up 9 bases, with 15 bases separating them. The CDR3 sequence: CASSPPTASGGPQHF. The CDR3 bases are TGTGCCAGCTCACCACCGACAGCGTCGGGGGGGCCCCAGCATTTT.

This clone came up a few times. This sequence joins TRBV30 and TRBJ2-1; D is possibly TRBD1 (5 bases). Germline lookup yields CDR1 GTSNPN and CDR2 SVGIG (reference sequence). The CDR3 consists of 15 residues. V lost 3 bases and J 0 bases, leaving 12 bases between the germline ends. The CDR3 sequence is CAWRRTRSSYNEQFF. The CDR3 DNA sequence: TGTGCCTGGAGGCGGACACGTAGCTCCTACAATGAGCAGTTCTTC.

The V gene is TRBV7-9, the J gene TRBJ1-5; tentatively, D is TRBD1 (5 bases). The CDR3 loop spans 13 amino acids. From germline, CDR1 is SEHNR and CDR2 FQNEAQ (reference sequence). Deletions cut 3 bases from V and 9 bases from J, with 12 bases between. The CDR3 loop reads CASSLGGRPPQHF. Written as DNA, the CDR3 is TGTGCCAGCAGCTTGGGGGGACGTCCGCCCCAGCATTTT.

This sequence joins TRBV3-1 (or the pseudogene TRBV3-2) and TRBJ1-1; 7 bases fit TRBD1. This CDR3 comprises 13 residues. V gave up 1 base and J gave up 11 bases; unmatched junction bases: 7. CDR1 and CDR2 (germline): LGHDT, YNNKEL (reference sequence). This CDR3 is CASSQANRGAAFF. CDR3 bases: TGTGCCAGCAGCCAAGCCAACAGGGGCGCCGCTTTCTTT.

The chain's CDR3 is CASSLSGGMNTEAFF. The CDR3 bases are TGCGCCAGCAGCTTATCAGGGGGTATGAACACTGAAGCTTTCTTT. The gene calls are TRBV4-1 and TRBJ1-1; TRBD1 matches at 7 bases. J lost 0 bases, V lost 5 bases, and 6 bases had no gene match. CDR1 MGHRA and CDR2 YSYEKL come from the germline V gene. The CDR3 contains 15 residues.

V and J are TRBV3-1 (or the pseudogene TRBV3-2) and TRBJ1-1, with 9 bases identical to TRBD1. Looked up from germline, CDR1 is LGHDT and CDR2 is YNNKEL (reference sequence). Trimming cost V 5 bases and J 3 bases; bases outside gene matches: 1. The CDR3 has 13 amino acids. The CDR3 nucleotides are TGTGCCAGCAGCACAGGGGGCTACACTGAAGCTTTCTTT. As protein: CASSTGGYTEAFF.

CDR3: CASSPRGNYGYTF. For the CDR3, the DNA is TGTGCCAGCTCCCCCCGGGGGAACTATGGCTACACCTTC. The V and J genes are TRBV27 and TRBJ1-2, with D tentatively TRBD1 (5 bases). Germline assignment: CDR1 MNHEY and CDR2 SMNVEV (reference sequence). The CDR3 runs 13 residues. V was cut by 8 bases and J by 2 bases, with 12 bases left in between.